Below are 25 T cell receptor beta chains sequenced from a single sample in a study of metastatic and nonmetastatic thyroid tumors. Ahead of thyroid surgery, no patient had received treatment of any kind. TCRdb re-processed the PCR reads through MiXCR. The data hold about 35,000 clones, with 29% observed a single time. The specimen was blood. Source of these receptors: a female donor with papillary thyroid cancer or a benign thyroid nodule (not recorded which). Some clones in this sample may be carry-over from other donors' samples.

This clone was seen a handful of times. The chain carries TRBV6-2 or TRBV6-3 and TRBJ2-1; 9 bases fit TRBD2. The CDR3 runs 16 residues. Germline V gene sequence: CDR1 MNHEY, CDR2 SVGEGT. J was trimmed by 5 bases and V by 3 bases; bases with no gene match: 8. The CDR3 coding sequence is TGTGCCAGCAGTTATCGTGCTAGCGGGATCGACAATGAGCAGTTCTTC. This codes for CASSYRASGIDNEQFF.

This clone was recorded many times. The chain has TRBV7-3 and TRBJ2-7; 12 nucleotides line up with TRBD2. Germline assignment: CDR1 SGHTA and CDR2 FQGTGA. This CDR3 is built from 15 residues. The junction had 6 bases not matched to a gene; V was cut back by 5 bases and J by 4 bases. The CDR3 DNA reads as TGTGCCAGCAGCCCCCTAGCGGGAGGGCCTTACGAGCAGTACTTC. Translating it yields CASSPLAGGPYEQYF.

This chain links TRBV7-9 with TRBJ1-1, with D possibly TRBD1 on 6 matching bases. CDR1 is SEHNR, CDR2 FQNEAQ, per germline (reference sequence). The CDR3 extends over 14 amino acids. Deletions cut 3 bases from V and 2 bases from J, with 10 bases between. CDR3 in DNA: TGTGCCAGCAGCTTTACAGGGTCTAACACTGAAGCTTTCTTT. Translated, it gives CASSFTGSNTEAFF.

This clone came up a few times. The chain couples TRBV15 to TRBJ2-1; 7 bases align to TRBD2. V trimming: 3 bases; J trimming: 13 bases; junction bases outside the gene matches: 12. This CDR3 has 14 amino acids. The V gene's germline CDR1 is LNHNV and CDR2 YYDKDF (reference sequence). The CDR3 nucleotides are TGTGCCACCAGCAGGCAACTAGCGAACGATTATCAGTTCTTC. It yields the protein CATSRQLANDYQFF.

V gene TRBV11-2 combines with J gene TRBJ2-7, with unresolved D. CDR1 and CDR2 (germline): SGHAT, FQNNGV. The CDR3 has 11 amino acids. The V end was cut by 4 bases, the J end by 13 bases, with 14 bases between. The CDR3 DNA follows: TGTGCCAGCAGCTCGGGTGAAGCTCATTACTTC. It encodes CASSSGEAHYF.

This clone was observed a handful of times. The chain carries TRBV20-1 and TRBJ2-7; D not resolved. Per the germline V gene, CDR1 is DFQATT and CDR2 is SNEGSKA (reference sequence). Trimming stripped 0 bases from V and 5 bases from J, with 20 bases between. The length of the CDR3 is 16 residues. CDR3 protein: CSARDPFSMMRDEQYF. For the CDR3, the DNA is TGCAGTGCTAGAGACCCTTTCTCAATGATGCGAGACGAGCAGTACTTC.

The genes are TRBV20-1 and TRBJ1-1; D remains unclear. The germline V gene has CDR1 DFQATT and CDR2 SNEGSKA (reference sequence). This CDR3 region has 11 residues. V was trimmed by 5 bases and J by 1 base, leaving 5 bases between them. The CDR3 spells CSALGNTEAFF. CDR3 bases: TGCAGTGCTTTAGGGAACACTGAAGCTTTCTTT.

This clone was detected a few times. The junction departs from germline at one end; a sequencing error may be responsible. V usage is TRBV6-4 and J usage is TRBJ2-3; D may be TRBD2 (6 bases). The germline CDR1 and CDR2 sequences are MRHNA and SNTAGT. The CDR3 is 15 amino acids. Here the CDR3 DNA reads TGTTCCAGCAGTGAGACTAGAGGGGGCACAGATACGCAGTATTTT. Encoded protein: CSSSETRGGTDTQYF.

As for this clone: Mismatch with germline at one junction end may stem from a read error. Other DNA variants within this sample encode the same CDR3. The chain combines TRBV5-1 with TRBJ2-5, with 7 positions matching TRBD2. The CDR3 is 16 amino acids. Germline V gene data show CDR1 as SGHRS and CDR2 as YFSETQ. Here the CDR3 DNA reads TGCGCCACCCTTTTGAGGGAGGGCCCAATAAAAGAGACACAGTACTTC. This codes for CATLLREGPIKETQYF.

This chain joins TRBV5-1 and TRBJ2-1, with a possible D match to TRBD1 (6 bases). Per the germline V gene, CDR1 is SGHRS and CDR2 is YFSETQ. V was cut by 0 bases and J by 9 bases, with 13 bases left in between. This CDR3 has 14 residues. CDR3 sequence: CASSLEGWGLEQFF. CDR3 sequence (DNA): TGCGCCAGCAGCTTGGAGGGGTGGGGGCTTGAGCAGTTCTTC.

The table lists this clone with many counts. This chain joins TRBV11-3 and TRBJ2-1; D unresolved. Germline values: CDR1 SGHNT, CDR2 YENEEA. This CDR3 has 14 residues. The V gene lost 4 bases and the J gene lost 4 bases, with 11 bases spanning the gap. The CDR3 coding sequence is TGTGCCAGCAGCTCCAAGCGAGCTTACAATGAGCAGTTCTTC. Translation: CASSSKRAYNEQFF.

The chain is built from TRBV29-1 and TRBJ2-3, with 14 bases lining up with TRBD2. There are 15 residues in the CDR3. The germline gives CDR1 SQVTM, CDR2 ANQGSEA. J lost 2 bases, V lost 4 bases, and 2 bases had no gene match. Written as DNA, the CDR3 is TGCAGCGTTGGGGGACTAGCGGGAGACACAGATACGCAGTATTTT. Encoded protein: CSVGGLAGDTDTQYF.

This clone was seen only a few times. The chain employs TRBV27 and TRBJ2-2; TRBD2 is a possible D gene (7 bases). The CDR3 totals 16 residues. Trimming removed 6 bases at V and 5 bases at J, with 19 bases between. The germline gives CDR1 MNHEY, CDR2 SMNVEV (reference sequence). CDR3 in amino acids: CASRARGGRRTGELFF. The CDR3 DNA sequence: TGTGCCAGCAGAGCGAGGGGGGGGCGGAGGACCGGGGAGCTGTTTTTT.

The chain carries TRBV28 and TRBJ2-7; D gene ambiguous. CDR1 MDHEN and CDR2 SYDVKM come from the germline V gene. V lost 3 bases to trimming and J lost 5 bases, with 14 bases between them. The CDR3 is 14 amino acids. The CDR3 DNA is TGTGCCAGCAGTTTGGCGTGGGTTAAGAACGAGCAGTACTTC. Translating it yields CASSLAWVKNEQYF.

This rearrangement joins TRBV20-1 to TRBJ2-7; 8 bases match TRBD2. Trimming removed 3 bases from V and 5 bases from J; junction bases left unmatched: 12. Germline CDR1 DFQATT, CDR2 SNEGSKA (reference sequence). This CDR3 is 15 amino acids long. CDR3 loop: CSARNGGGHGHEQYF. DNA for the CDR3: TGCAGTGCTAGGAACGGGGGGGGTCATGGCCACGAGCAGTACTTC.

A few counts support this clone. The CDR3 sequence is CASSDSCTSPTYEQYF. CDR3 nucleotides: TGTGCCAGCAGTGACAGTTGTACCTCCCCTACCTACGAGCAGTACTTC. The chain combines TRBV6-4 with TRBJ2-7, with no clear D. Germline loops: CDR1 MRHNA, CDR2 SNTAGT. The CDR3 runs to 16 residues. Trimming removed 2 bases at V and 2 bases at J, with 16 bases between.

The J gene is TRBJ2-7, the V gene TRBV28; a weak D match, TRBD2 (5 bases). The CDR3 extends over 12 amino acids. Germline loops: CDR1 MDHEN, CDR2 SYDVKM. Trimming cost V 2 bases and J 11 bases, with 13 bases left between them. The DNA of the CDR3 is TGTGCCAGCAGTTTAGAACTAGAAAAGGAGTACTTC. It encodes CASSLELEKEYF.

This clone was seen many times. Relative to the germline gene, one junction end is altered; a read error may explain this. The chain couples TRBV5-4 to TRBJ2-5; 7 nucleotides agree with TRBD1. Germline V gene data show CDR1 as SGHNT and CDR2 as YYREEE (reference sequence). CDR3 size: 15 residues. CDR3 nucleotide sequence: TGCGCCAGCAGCTTAGCACAGGGGTCAGGAGAGACCCAGTACTTC. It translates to CASSLAQGSGETQYF.

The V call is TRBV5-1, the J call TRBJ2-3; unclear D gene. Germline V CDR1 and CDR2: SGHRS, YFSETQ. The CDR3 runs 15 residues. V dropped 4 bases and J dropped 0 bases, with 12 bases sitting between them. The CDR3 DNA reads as TGCGCCAGCAGCCCCGTTTACCAAAGCACAGATACGCAGTATTTT. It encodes CASSPVYQSTDTQYF.

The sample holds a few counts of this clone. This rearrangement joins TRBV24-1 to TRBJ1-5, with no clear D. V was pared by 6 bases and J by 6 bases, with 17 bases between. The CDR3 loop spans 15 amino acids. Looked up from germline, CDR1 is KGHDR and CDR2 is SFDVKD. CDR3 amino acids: CATSYINGGGQPQHF. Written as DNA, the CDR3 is TGTGCCACCAGTTATATTAACGGAGGCGGTCAGCCCCAGCATTTT.

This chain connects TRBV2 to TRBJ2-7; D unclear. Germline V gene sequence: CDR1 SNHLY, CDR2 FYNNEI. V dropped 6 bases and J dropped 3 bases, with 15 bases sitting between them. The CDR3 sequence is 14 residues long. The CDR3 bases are TGTGCCAGCAGGTATAACTCCCCTATCTACGAGCAGTACTTC. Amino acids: CASRYNSPIYEQYF.

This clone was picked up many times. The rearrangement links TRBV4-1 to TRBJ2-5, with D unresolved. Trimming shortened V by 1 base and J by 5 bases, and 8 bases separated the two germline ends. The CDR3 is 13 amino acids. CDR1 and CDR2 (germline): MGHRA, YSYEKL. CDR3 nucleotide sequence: TGCGCCAGCAGCCAAGGAACTCGGGAGACCCAGTACTTC. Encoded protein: CASSQGTRETQYF.

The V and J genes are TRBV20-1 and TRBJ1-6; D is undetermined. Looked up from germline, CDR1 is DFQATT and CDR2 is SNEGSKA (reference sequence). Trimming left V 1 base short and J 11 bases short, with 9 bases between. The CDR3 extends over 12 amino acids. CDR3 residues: CSARVGSPPLHF. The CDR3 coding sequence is TGCAGTGCTAGAGTGGGGAGTCCACCCCTCCACTTT.

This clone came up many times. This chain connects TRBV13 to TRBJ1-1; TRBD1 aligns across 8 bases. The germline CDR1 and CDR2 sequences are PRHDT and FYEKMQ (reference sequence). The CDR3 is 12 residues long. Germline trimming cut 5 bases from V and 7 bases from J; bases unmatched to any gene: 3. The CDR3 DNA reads TGTGCCAGCAGCCAACAGGGGGGTGAAGCTTTCTTT. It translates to CASSQQGGEAFF.

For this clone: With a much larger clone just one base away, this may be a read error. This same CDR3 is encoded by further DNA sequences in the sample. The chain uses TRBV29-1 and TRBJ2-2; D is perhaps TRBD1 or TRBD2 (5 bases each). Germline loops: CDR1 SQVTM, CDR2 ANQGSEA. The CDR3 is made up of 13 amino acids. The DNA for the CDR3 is TGTAGCGCAGTGACAGTGACAACCGGGGAGCTGTTTTTT. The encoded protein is CSAVTVTTGELFF.